The 20 T cell receptor beta chains in this list originate from one sample, sequenced in a study of blood T cell repertoires in COVID-19. Sequencing was performed with immunoSEQ multiplex PCR; in TCRdb, only in-frame clones are kept and a portion is missing. The sample has 200,000 to 250,000 clones, more than 80% seen once. Sequenced material: peripheral blood. These receptors came from a man aged 30-40 years with COVID-19, enrolled during active disease.

V usage is TRBV5-5 and J usage is TRBJ1-5; D remains unclear. Germline V CDR1 and CDR2: SGHKS, YYEKEE (reference sequence). The germline V and J ends were trimmed by 0 bases and 5 bases, with 12 bases remaining between them. There are 15 residues in the CDR3. CDR3 in amino acids: CASSLVFRGYQPQHF. The CDR3, as DNA: TGTGCCAGCAGCTTGGTTTTTCGGGGATATCAGCCCCAGCATTTT.

The V call is TRBV27, the J call TRBJ1-6; tentative D call: TRBD1 (6 bases). V lost 1 base and J lost 8, with 15 bases in between. CDR1 MNHEY and CDR2 SMNVEV come from the germline V gene (reference sequence). There are 16 residues in the CDR3. The CDR3: CASSLFRGALHSPLHF. As DNA, the CDR3 is TGTGCCAGCAGTTTATTCAGGGGCGCCCTCCATTCACCCCTCCACTTT.

The V gene is TRBV7-3, the J gene TRBJ1-1; D is perhaps TRBD1 (6 bases). The V and J ends lost 5 bases and 7 bases respectively, with 14 bases between them. This CDR3 contains 13 residues. The germline CDR1 and CDR2 sequences are SGHTA and FQGTGA. The DNA for the CDR3 is TGTGCCAGCAGCATCCAGGGGTATGATGAAGCTTTCTTT. Protein: CASSIQGYDEAFF.

This chain links TRBV19 with TRBJ1-4, with unresolved D. The CDR3 runs to 15 residues. Germline CDR1 LNHDA, CDR2 SQIVND (reference sequence). V was pared by 5 bases and J by 0 bases, with 10 bases between. Written as DNA, the CDR3 is TGTGCCAGTAGTCTGACTGACTCAACTAATGAAAAACTGTTTTTT. It translates to CASSLTDSTNEKLFF.

V is TRBV29-1 and J is TRBJ2-7; tentatively, D is TRBD2 (6 bases). From germline, CDR1 is SQVTM and CDR2 ANQGSEA. The V end was cut by 4 bases, the J end by 2 bases, with 9 bases between. The CDR3 runs 12 residues. DNA for the CDR3: TGCAGCGTTGTCGGGAGCGCCTACGAGCAGTACTTC. Its translation is CSVVGSAYEQYF.

The V call is TRBV28, the J call TRBJ2-1; tentative D call: TRBD1 (6 bases). The V gene lost 3 bases and the J gene lost 7 bases, with 22 bases spanning the gap. Per germline, CDR1 MDHEN and CDR2 SYDVKM. The CDR3 is made up of 17 amino acids. This CDR3 reads CASSLGLVDREGNEQFF. The CDR3 coding sequence is TGTGCCAGCAGTTTGGGGCTAGTGGACAGAGAAGGGAATGAGCAGTTCTTC.

The V gene is TRBV30, the J gene TRBJ1-1; D is unclear. The germline V and J ends were trimmed by 3 bases and 0 bases, with 8 bases remaining between them. Germline V gene sequence: CDR1 GTSNPN, CDR2 SVGIG (reference sequence). This CDR3 comprises 13 residues. The CDR3 DNA reads as TGTGCCTGGAGCCGGGTCATGAACACTGAAGCTTTCTTT. This gives the protein CAWSRVMNTEAFF.

This chain links TRBV28 with TRBJ2-1; D is perhaps TRBD1 (7 bases). The germline V gene has CDR1 MDHEN and CDR2 SYDVKM. V lost 7 bases, J lost 10 bases, and 14 bases lay in between. The CDR3 spans 12 residues. CDR3 sequence (DNA): TGTGCCAGCACTTCAGGGGGGACAGAGCAGTTCTTC. It translates to CASTSGGTEQFF.

In the case of this clone: The junction differs from germline at one of its ends, possibly a read error. The chain has TRBV6-1 and TRBJ2-7; 9 nucleotides line up with TRBD1. CDR1 is MNHNS and CDR2 is SASEGT in the germline V gene. This CDR3 is built from 17 residues. This CDR3 is CASSKAPGTGWVYEQYF. The CDR3 coding sequence is TGTGCCAGCAGTAAAGCCCCCGGGACAGGGTGGGTCTACGAGCAGTACTTC.

This clone was seen only a few times. The genes are TRBV6-6 and TRBJ2-1; 10 nucleotides agree with TRBD1. Germline values: CDR1 MNHNY, CDR2 SVGAGI (reference sequence). CDR3 length: 15 residues. V shed 2 bases and J 5 bases; nucleotides not matched to a gene: 3. The CDR3 bases are TGTGCCAGCAGTTACCCGGGACAGGGGAACAATGAGCAGTTCTTC. This sequence encodes CASSYPGQGNNEQFF.

The J gene is TRBJ1-1, the V gene TRBV18; tentatively, D is TRBD1 (5 bases). From germline, CDR1 is KGHSH and CDR2 LQKENI. The V gene lost 7 bases and the J gene lost 1 base, with 10 bases spanning the gap. The CDR3 covers 13 residues. The chain's CDR3 is CASFVTGNTEAFF. CDR3 DNA: TGTGCCAGCTTCGTAACAGGGAACACTGAAGCTTTCTTT.

The chain carries TRBV5-4 and TRBJ2-6; 8 nucleotides agree with TRBD2. Looked up from germline, CDR1 is SGHNT and CDR2 is YYREEE (reference sequence). This CDR3 comprises 17 residues. J lost 3 bases, V lost 1 base, and 6 bases had no gene match. CDR3 coding DNA: TGTGCCAGCAGCTTGTATACTAGCGGTAATGGGGCCAACGTCCTGACTTTC. Amino acids: CASSLYTSGNGANVLTF.

This clone was seen only a few times. The CDR3 DNA reads as TGCGCCAGCAGCTTGACTAGCGGGAGCCCGAACACCGGGGAGCTGTTTTTT. Translating it yields CASSLTSGSPNTGELFF. The chain uses TRBV5-1 and TRBJ2-2, with TRBD2 matching 11 bases. This CDR3 spans 17 amino acids. With 1 base clipped from V and 0 bases from J, the junction kept 2 bases outside the gene matches. Per germline, CDR1 SGHRS and CDR2 YFSETQ. The whole variable domain, filled in from reference TRBV5-1 and TRBJ2-2, reads KAGVTQTPRYLIKTRGQQVTLSCSPISGHRSVSWYQQTPGQGLQFLFEYFSETQRNKGNFPGRFSGRQFSNSRSEMNVSTLELGDSALYLCASSLTSGSPNTGELFFGEGSRLTVL.

J is TRBJ2-5 and V is TRBV6-2 or TRBV6-3, with 8 bases matching TRBD2. This CDR3 spans 14 amino acids. V was clipped by 6 bases and J by 5 bases; unmatched bases: 8. The germline CDR1 and CDR2 sequences are MNHEY and SVGEGT. The DNA for the CDR3 is TGTGCCAGCAGCCCGGGGGGGGCCTTTGAGACCCAGTACTTC. Residues: CASSPGGAFETQYF.

The chain employs TRBV7-9 and TRBJ2-5, with 8 bases matching TRBD1. The CDR3 is 15 residues long. CDR1 and CDR2 from the germline V gene are SEHNR and FQNEAQ (reference sequence). Trimming took 5 bases from V and 5 from J; bases not matched to a gene: 10. The CDR3 protein is CASSPARDRRETQYF. As DNA, the CDR3 is TGTGCCAGCAGCCCGGCCCGGGACAGGAGGGAGACCCAGTACTTC. Combining the CDR3 with reference TRBV7-9 and TRBJ2-5 gives the whole variable domain DTGVSQNPRHKITKRGQNVTFRCDPISEHNRLYWYRQTLGQGPEFLTYFQNEAQLEKSRLLSDRFSAERPKGSFSTLEIQRTEQGDSAMYLCASSPARDRRETQYFGPGTRLLVL.

The CDR3 bases are TGTGCCAGCAGCCCTTTAGGCGGGGGGGCCGATGGTGAGCAGTTCTTC. Protein sequence: CASSPLGGGADGEQFF. This sequence joins TRBV11-1 and TRBJ2-1; 9 positions match TRBD2. Germline CDR1 and CDR2: SGHAT and FQDESV (reference sequence). The length of the CDR3 is 16 residues. With V trimmed by 5 bases and J by 9 bases, 14 bases remained unmatched.

V and J are TRBV5-1 and TRBJ1-3; no clear D. The CDR3 loop spans 15 amino acids. Germline V gives CDR1 SGHRS, CDR2 YFSETQ. Trimming left V 5 bases short and J 0 bases short, with 12 bases between. CDR3 residues: CASSSAGSSGNTIYF. Here the CDR3 DNA reads TGCGCCAGCAGTTCGGCGGGGAGCTCTGGAAACACCATATATTTT.

This clone occurred a few times. The rearrangement uses TRBV3-1 (or the pseudogene TRBV3-2) and TRBJ2-2; the match to TRBD2 covers 8 bases. There are 15 residues in the CDR3. From germline, CDR1 is LGHDT and CDR2 YNNKEL (reference sequence). J was trimmed by 6 bases and V by 0 bases; bases with no gene match: 3. CDR3 amino acids: CASSQESGSPGELFF. CDR3 nucleotides: TGTGCCAGCAGCCAAGAGAGCGGGAGCCCCGGGGAGCTGTTTTTT.

This rearrangement joins TRBV6-6 to TRBJ1-1; the match to TRBD1 covers 7 bases. This CDR3 spans 15 amino acids. V lost 7 bases and J lost 4; bases outside the gene matches: 12. CDR1 is MNHNY, CDR2 SVGAGI, per germline (reference sequence). CDR3 sequence: CASNPRQGFFTEAFF. DNA for the CDR3: TGTGCCAGCAACCCAAGACAGGGCTTCTTCACTGAAGCTTTCTTT.

The genes are TRBV7-9 and TRBJ2-1; the match to TRBD2 covers 8 bases. This CDR3 is built from 16 residues. The germline V gene encodes CDR1 SEHNR and CDR2 FQNEAQ (reference sequence). The junction had 15 bases not matched to a gene; V was cut back by 8 bases and J by 6 bases. CDR3: CASVRLGTSGGNEQFF. CDR3 in DNA: TGTGCCAGCGTACGCTTGGGGACTAGTGGTGGCAATGAGCAGTTCTTC.